Given below is one T cell receptor beta chain in context. This clonotype was counted many times. This receptor's antigen is unknown. Base qualities are not at hand, and no much larger clone is one base apart. Bone marrow was sampled from every patient at the time of active disease. Bone marrow mononuclear cells were isolated by Ficoll-Hypaque density gradient centrifugation. To remove myeloma plasma cells, the cells were labeled with CD138 magnetic microbeads on a MACS separator, and CD138-negative cells were then collected by negative selection. The purity of the isolated cells was checked by flow cytometry with CD138 antibodies on an Attune NxT. Total RNA was extracted using TRIzol reagent and was quantified on a NanoDrop spectrophotometer. For each patient, paired RNA-seq and IR-seq were run on the CD138-negative bone marrow sample from that patient. The junction carries 11 bases between V and J, which are trimmed by 3 bases and 0 bases respectively. Counted from cysteine to phenylalanine, this CDR3 has 14 amino acids. Only CDR3 DNA is held: 42 bases, read in frame from base 1. The germline V gene provides CDR1 SQVTM and CDR2 ANQGSEA.

This sample was taken from a study of read filtering for tumor transcriptome and immune sequencing (dated by TCRdb to 2020 to 2022). Study-level background: The cohort consisted of around 18 male and roughly 15 female patients, with a mean age of about 66 years and an age range of about 47 to 90. By revised international staging, 8 patients were R-ISS I, some 17 were R-ISS II and 6 or 7 were R-ISS III. After DNase treatment, whole-transcriptome libraries were prepared using the TruSeq RNA Access Library Prep Kit. Per sample, about 4.05 to 10.27 million TCR-region mapped reads were obtained with IR-seq, compared with only roughly 75 to 1,400 with RNA-seq. Using the same bone marrow samples, the study ran both targeted immune repertoire sequencing and bulk whole-transcriptome sequencing and then compared the TCR repertoires from each method. One main goal was a read-filtering strategy for immune repertoire data, in particular deciding whether clonotypes backed by only one read should be removed.

The Immunoverse kit was used to build TCR libraries from around 400 ng RNA, with molecular barcoded adaptors covering alpha/delta and beta/gamma chains. TCR library preparation used the same RNA that was used for transcriptome sequencing. An Illumina HiSeq 4000 with 2 x 150 cycles was used to sequence the TCR libraries. In the source study's methods: MiXCR aligned TCR reads to human V, D, J and C references and assembled the aligned reads into CDR3 clonotypes, with quality filtering and error correction included. The tcR package in R was used to analyze clonotype counts and gene usage diversity. Raw mapping reads were checked after the RNA-seq reads had been mapped by STAR aligner version 2.5.3a onto the human GRCh37 genome. To test the effect of sequencing depth on detected clonotypes, IR-seq fastq files were randomly downsampled using Seqtk 1.3. The public reads were reanalyzed by TCRdb: fastp trimming at Q25, MiXCR alignment, in-frame beta chains only. Rows matching on CDR3 protein sequence are summarized as one entry with the most common DNA and genes. These V and J calls rely on TCRdb rather than the paper's analysis. The sample table lists over 50,000 distinct CDR3 sequences, over 11% of them with a count of one. The ten largest clones capture 45% to 50% of the sample.

Broader findings and caveats from the paper: Single-read clonotypes made up around 82% of clonotypes but about 3.3% of total reads in IR-seq, and roughly three quarters of clonotypes and approximately 45% of reads in RNA-seq. The sorted CD138-negative fraction was not purified T cells but a mixed bone marrow immune population. When single-read clonotypes were removed, the proportions of shared clonotypes in IR-seq and RNA-seq correlated more strongly. Clonotypes were captured by IR-seq at much higher depth and more reliably than by RNA-seq, and smaller IR-seq throughput was sufficient for identification of most shared clonotypes.

The rearranged segments are TRBV29-1 and TRBJ1-1; no D gene is confidently identified. This receptor was identified in a donor over 35 with multiple myeloma. What was sequenced was a population of CD138-negative cells sorted from bone marrow. Per the publication, the cell subset or site label means: bone marrow mononuclear cells depleted of CD138+ plasma/myeloma cells by negative magnetic selection. The bases are TGCAGCGTTGATACTGGCACCTTGAACACTGAAGCTTTCTTT. It is translated as CSVDTGTLNTEAFF.